The clone carrying this T cell receptor (beta chain) has only a few counts. Its antigen remains unidentified. Germline-derived CDR1 and CDR2 are KGHSH and LQKENI. V lost 5 bases to trimming and J lost 4 bases, with 15 bases between them. The CDR3 consists of 14 residues. This sample is drawn from a study of T cells after yellow fever vaccination. For the study at large: Fractions with few cells were prepared using SMART-Seq v4 Ultra Low Input. Study-level points and caveats: The secondary response showed a weaker magnitude and a faster peak, day 5 versus 15.

TCRdb re-analysed the 5' RACE reads in MiXCR, keeping a single row per CDR3 protein. The data contain more than 300,000 distinct CDR3 sequences, about 10% of them seen just once; the ten biggest clones take up about 3%. The sample was CD4+ T cells sorted from PBMCs, taken 45 days after the yellow fever booster vaccination. This chain links TRBV18 with TRBJ2-7; D perhaps matches TRBD2 (6 bases). This receptor was taken from a man between 18 and 35 years old who received the YFV17D yellow fever vaccine. CDR3: CASSGAGTPYEQYF. CDR3 DNA sequence: TGTGCCAGCTCAGGCGCGGGGACCCCTTACGAGCAGTACTTC.